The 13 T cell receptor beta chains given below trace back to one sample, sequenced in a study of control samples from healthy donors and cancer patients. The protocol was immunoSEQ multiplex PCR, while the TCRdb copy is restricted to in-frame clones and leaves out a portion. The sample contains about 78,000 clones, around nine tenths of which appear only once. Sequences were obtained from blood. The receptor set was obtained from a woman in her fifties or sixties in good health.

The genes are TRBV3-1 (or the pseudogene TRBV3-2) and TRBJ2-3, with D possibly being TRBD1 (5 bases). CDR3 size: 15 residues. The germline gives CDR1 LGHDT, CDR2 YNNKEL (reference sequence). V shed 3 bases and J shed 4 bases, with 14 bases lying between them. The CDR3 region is CASSQGQGEADTQYF. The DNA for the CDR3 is TGTGCCAGCAGCCAGGGCCAGGGCGAAGCAGATACGCAGTATTTT.

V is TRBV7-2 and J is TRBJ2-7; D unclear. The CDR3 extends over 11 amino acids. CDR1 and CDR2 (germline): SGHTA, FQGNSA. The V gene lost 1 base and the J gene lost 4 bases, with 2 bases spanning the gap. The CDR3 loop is CASSLEYEQYF. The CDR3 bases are TGTGCCAGCAGCTTAGAGTACGAGCAGTACTTC.

CDR3 sequence reads: CASSPLTGLTDLDATTF. The CDR3 DNA is TGTGCCAGCAGCCCCCTAACGGGACTGACCGATTTGGATGCTACCACCTTC. V gene TRBV7-9 combines with J gene TRBJ1-2, with D possibly TRBD1 on 5 matching bases. The CDR3 extends over 17 amino acids. Germline values: CDR1 SEHNR, CDR2 FQNEAQ (reference sequence). Trimming stripped 5 bases from V and 13 bases from J, with 32 bases between.

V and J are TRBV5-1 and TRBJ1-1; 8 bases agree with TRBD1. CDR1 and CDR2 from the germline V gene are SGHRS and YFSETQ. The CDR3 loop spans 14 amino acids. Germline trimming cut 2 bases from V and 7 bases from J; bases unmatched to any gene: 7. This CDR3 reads CASSFRGQGIEAFF. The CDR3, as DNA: TGCGCCAGCAGCTTTCGTGGACAGGGAATTGAAGCTTTCTTT.

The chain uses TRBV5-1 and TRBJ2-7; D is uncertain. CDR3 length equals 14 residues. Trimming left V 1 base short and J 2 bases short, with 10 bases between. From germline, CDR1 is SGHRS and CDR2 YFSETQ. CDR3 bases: TGCGCCAGCAGCTTGTATACTGGGCCCTACGAGCAGTACTTC. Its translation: CASSLYTGPYEQYF.

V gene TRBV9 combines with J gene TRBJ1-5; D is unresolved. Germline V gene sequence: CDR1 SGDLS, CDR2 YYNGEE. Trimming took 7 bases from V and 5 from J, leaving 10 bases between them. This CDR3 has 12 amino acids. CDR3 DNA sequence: TGTGCCAGCGGACCTCAGCATCAGCCCCAGCATTTT. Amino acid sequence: CASGPQHQPQHF.

The CDR3 region has the DNA TGTGCCAGCAGTTACTCGTCGGCGCCGGAGACCCAGTACTTC. Translation gives CASSYSSAPETQYF. V usage is TRBV6-5 and J usage is TRBJ2-5; D call uncertain. The CDR3 has 14 amino acids. The germline CDR1 and CDR2 sequences are MNHEY and SVGAGI. V was shortened by 0 bases and J by 5 bases, with 10 bases between the two germline ends.

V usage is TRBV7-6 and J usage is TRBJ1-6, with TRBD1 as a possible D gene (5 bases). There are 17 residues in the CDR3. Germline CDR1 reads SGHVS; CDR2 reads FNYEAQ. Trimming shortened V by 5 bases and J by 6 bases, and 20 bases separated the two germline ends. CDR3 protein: CASSAGVHRRVNSPLHF. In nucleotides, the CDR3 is TGTGCCAGCAGCGCCGGAGTACACAGGCGGGTTAATTCACCCCTCCACTTT.

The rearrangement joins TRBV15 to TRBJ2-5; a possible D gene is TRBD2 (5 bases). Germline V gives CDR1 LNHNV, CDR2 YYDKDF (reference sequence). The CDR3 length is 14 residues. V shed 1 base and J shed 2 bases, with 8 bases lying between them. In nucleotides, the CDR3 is TGTGCCACCAGCAGAGGGAGCGGTCAAGAGACCCAGTACTTC. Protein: CATSRGSGQETQYF. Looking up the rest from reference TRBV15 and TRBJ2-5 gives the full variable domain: DAMVIQNPRYQVTQFGKPVTLSCSQTLNHNVMYWYQQKSSQAPKLLFHYYDKDFNNEADTPDNFQSRRPNTSFCFLDIRSPGLGDTAMYLCATSRGSGQETQYFGPGTRLLVL.

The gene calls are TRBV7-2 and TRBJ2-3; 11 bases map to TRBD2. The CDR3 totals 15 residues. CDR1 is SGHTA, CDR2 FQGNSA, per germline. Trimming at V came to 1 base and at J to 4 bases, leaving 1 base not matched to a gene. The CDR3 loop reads CASSLVAGGADTQYF. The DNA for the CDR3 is TGTGCCAGCAGCTTAGTAGCGGGGGGGGCAGATACGCAGTATTTT. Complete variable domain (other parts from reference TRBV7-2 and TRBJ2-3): GAGVSQSPSNKVTEKGKDVELRCDPISGHTALYWYRQSLGQGLEFLIYFQGNSAPDKSGLPSDRFSAERTGGSVSTLTIQRTQQEDSAVYLCASSLVAGGADTQYFGPGTRLTVL.

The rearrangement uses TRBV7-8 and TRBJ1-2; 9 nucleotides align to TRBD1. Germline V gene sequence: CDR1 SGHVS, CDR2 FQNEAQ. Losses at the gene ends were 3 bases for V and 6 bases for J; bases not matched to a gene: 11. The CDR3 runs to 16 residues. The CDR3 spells CASSFGRRDRVHGYTF. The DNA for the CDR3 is TGTGCCAGCAGCTTCGGTAGAAGGGACAGGGTACATGGCTACACCTTC.

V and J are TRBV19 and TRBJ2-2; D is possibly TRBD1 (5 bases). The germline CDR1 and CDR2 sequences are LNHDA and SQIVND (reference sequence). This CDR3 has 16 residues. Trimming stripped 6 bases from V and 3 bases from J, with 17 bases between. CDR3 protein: CASSHLLRQYTGELFF. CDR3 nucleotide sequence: TGTGCCAGTAGCCACCTGCTCCGACAGTACACCGGGGAGCTGTTTTTT.

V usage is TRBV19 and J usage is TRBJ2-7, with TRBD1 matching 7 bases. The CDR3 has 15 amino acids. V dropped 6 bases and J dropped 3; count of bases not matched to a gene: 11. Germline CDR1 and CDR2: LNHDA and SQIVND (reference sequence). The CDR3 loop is CASSESGTASYEQYF. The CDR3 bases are TGTGCCAGTAGCGAATCCGGGACAGCGAGCTACGAGCAGTACTTC.